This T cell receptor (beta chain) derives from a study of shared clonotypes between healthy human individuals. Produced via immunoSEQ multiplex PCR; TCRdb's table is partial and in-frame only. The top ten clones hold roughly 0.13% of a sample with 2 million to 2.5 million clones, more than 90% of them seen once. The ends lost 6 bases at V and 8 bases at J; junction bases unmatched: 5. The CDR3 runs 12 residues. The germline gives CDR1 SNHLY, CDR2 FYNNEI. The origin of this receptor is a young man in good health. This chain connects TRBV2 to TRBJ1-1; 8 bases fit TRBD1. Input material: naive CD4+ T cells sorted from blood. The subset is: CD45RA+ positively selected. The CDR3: CASREQGAEAFF. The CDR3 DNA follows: TGTGCCAGCAGAGAGCAGGGGGCGGAAGCTTTCTTT.